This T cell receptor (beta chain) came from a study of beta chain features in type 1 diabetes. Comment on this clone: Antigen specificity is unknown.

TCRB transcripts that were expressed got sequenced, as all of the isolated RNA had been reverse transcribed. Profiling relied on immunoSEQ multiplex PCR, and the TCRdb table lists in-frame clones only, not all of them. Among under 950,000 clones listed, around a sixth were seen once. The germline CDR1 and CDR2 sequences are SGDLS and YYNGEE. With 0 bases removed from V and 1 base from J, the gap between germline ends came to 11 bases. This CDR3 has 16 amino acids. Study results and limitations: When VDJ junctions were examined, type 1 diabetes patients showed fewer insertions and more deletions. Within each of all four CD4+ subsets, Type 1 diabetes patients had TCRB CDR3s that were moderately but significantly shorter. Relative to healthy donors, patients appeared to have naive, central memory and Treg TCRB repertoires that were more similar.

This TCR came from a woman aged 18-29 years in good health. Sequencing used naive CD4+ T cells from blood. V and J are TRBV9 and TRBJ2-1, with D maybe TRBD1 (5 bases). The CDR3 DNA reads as TGTGCCAGCAGCGTAGCTGCAAGGGGTTCCTACAATGAGCAGTTCTTC. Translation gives CASSVAARGSYNEQFF.